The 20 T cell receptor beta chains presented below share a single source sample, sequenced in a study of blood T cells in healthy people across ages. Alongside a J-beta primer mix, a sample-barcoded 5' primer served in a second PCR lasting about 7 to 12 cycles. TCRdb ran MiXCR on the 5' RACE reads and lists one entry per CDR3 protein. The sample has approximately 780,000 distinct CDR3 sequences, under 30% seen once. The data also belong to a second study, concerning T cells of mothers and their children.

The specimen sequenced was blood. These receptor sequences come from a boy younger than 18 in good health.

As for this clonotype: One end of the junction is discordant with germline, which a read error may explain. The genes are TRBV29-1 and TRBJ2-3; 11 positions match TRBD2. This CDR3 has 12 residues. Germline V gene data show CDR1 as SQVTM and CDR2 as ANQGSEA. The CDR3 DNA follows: TGCAGCGTTTTCACGACTAGCGGGGTCGCCGTTTTT. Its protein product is CSVFTTSGVAVF.

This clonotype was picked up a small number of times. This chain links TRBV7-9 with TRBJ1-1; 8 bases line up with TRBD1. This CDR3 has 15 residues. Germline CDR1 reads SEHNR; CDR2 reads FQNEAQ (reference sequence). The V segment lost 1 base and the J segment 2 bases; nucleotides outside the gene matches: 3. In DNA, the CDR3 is TGTGCCAGCAGCTTAGGGACAGGGAAAAACACTGAAGCTTTCTTT. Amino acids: CASSLGTGKNTEAFF.

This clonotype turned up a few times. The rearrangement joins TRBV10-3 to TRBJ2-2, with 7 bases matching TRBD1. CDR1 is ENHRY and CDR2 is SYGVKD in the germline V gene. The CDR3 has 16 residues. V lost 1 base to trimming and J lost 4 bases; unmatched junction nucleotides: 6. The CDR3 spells CAISELRGRGTGELFF. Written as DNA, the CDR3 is TGTGCCATCAGTGAGTTGAGGGGGCGAGGCACCGGGGAGCTGTTTTTT.

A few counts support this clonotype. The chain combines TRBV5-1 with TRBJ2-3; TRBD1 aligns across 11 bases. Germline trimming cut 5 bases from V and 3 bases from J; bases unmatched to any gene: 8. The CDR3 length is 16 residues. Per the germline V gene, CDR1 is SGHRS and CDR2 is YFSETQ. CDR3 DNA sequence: TGCGCCAGCAGGCATCGGGACAGGGGGTTTACAGATACGCAGTATTTT. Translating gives CASRHRDRGFTDTQYF. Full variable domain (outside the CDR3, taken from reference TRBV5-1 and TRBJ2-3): KAGVTQTPRYLIKTRGQQVTLSCSPISGHRSVSWYQQTPGQGLQFLFEYFSETQRNKGNFPGRFSGRQFSNSRSEMNVSTLELGDSALYLCASRHRDRGFTDTQYFGPGTRLTVL.

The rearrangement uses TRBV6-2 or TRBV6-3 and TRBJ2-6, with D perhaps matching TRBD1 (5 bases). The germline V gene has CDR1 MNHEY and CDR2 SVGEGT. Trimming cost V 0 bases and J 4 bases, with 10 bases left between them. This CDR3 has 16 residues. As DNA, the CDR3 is TGTGCCAGCAGTTACTCGGGGCCTGAGGGGGCCAACGTCCTGACTTTC. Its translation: CASSYSGPEGANVLTF.

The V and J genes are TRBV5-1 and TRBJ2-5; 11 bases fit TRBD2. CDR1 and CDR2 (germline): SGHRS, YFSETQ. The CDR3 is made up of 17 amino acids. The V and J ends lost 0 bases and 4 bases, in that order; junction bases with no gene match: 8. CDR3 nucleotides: TGCGCCAGCAGCTTGGTTCCTAGCGGGGGGCCTGGAGAGACCCAGTACTTC. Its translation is CASSLVPSGGPGETQYF.

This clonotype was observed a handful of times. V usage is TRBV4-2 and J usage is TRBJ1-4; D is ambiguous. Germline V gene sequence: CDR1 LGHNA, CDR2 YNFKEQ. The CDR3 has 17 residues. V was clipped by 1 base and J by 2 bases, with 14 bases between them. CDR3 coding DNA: TGTGCCAGCAGCCAAGTTCACCTCTACCAGACTAATGAAAAACTGTTTTTT. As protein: CASSQVHLYQTNEKLFF.

CDR3 sequence: CATSRRMGQATGYTF. In nucleotides, the CDR3 is TGTGCCACCAGCAGACGTATGGGACAGGCCACCGGCTACACCTTC. V and J are TRBV15 and TRBJ1-2, with 8 bases fitting TRBD1. The germline gives CDR1 LNHNV, CDR2 YYDKDF (reference sequence). With 2 bases clipped from V and 8 bases from J, the junction kept 10 bases outside the gene matches. The CDR3 totals 15 residues.

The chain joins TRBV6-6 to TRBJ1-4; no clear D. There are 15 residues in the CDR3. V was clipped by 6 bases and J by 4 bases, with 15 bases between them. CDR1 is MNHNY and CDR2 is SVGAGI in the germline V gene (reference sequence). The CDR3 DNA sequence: TGTGCCAGCAGCTCTAGCGGGAAGAGTAATGAAAAACTGTTTTTT. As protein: CASSSSGKSNEKLFF.

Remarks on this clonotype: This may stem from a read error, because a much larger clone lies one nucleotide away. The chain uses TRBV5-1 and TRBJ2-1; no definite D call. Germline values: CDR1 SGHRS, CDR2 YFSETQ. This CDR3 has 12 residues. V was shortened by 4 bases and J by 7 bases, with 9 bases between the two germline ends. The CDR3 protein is CASSRLGNEQFF. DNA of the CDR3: TGCGCCAGCAGCCGGCTAGGGAATGAGCAGTTCTTC.

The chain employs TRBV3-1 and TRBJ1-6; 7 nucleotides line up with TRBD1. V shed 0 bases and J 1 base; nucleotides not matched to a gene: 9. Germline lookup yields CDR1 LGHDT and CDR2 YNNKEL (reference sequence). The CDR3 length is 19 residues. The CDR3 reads CASSQDRVGGLSYNSPLHF. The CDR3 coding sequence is TGTGCCAGCAGCCAAGATCGGGTAGGGGGCTTGTCCTATAATTCACCCCTCCACTTT.

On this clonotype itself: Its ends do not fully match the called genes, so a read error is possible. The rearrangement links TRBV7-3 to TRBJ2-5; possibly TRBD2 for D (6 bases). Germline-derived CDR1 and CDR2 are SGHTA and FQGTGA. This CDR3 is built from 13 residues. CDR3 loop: CACSLTRGETQYF. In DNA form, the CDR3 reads TGTGCCTGCAGCTTAACCCGGGGGGAGACCCAGTACTTC.

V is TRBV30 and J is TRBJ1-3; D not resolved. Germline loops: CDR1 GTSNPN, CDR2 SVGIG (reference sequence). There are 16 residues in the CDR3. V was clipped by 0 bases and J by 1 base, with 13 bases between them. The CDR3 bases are TGTGCCTGGAGTGTATCCCACCCGGGATCTGGAAACACCATATATTTT. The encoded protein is CAWSVSHPGSGNTIYF.

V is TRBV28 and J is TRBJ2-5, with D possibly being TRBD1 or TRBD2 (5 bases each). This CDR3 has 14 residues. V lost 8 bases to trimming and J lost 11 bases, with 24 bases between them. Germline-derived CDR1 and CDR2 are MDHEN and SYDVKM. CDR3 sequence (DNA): TGTGCCAGCGCTTTGAGGGGCCTTGGGAGTGAGCAGTACTTC. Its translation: CASALRGLGSEQYF. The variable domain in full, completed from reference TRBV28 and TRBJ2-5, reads DVKVTQSSRYLVKRTGEKVFLECVQDMDHENMFWYRQDPGLGLRLIYFSYDVKMKEKGDIPEGYSVSREKKERFSLILESASTNQTSMYLCASALRGLGSEQYFGPGTRLLVL.

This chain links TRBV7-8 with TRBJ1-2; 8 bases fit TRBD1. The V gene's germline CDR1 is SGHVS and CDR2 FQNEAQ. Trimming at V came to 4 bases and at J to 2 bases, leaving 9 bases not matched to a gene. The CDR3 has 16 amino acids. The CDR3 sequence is CASSYAGGGLNYGYTF. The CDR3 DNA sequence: TGTGCCAGCAGCTACGCAGGGGGCGGTTTAAACTATGGCTACACCTTC.

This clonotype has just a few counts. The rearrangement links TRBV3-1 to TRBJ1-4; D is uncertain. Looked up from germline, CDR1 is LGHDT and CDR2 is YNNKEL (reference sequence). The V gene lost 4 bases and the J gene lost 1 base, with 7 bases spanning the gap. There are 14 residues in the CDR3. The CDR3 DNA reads TGTGCCAGCAGCCTCGGGAGAACTAATGAAAAACTGTTTTTT. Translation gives CASSLGRTNEKLFF.

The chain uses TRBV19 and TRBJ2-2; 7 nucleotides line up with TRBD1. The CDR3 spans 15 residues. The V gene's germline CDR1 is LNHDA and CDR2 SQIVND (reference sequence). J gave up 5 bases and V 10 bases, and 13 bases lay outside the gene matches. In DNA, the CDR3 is TGTGCCACCGACCAGAGGGACAGTACAACCGGGGAGCTGTTTTTT. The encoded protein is CATDQRDSTTGELFF.

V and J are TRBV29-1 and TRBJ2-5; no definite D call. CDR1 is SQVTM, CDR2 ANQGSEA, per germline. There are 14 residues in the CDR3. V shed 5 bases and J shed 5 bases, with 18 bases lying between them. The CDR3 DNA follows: TGCAGCGTTCCCTCCGCAGCACCCAGTGAGACCCAGTACTTC. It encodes CSVPSAAPSETQYF.

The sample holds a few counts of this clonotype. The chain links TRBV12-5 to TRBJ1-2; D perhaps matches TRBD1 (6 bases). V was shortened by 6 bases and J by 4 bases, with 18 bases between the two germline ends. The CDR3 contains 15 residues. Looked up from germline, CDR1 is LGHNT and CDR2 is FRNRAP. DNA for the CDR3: TGTGCTAGTGGCCCAAGCGGGGGGGCAAGCTATGGCTACACCTTC. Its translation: CASGPSGGASYGYTF.

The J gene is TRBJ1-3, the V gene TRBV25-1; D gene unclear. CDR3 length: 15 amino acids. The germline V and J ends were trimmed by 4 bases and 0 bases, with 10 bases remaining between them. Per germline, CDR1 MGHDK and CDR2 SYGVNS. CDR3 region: CASSGPPSSGNTIYF. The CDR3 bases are TGTGCCAGCAGTGGGCCGCCAAGCTCTGGAAACACCATATATTTT.